The source of this T cell receptor (beta chain) is a study of blood T cell repertoires in COVID-19. Study background: COVID-19 samples from acute and convalescent phases originated in the United States, Italy and Spain. PBMCs, B-cell-depleted T cells, or T cells were the source of the cDNA or gDNA that made up the material.

Original analysis: Nucleated cell counts were estimated from reference gene primer amplification. The method was immunoSEQ multiplex PCR; TCRdb's version includes in-frame clones alone and lacks a portion of them. The DNA gave D and trimming, while V, J and clone size come from that table. The table has hundreds of thousands of clones, about 90% seen once; the top ten hold roughly 12%. The CDR3 contains 15 residues. Germline values: CDR1 MGHRA, CDR2 YSYEKL. With 4 bases removed from V and 0 bases from J, the gap between germline ends came to 12 bases. This chain connects TRBV4-1 to TRBJ1-2; D is possibly TRBD1 (5 bases). Sequencing was performed on peripheral blood. The TCR was taken from a woman aged 18-35 years who had recovered from COVID-19. CDR3 sequence: CASSPPGGPNYGYTF. CDR3 DNA sequence: TGCGCCAGCAGCCCCCCCGGGGGACCTAACTATGGCTACACCTTC.